This T cell receptor beta chain was sequenced in a study of CD8 T cells in Susac syndrome. Recently defined diagnostic criteria classed the Susac syndrome patients as definite or probable. The germline V gene encodes CDR1 DFQATT and CDR2 SNEGSKA (reference sequence). Germline trimming cut 7 bases from V and 2 bases from J; bases unmatched to any gene: 3. CDR3 length: 13 residues. It was with random hexamers that 0.5 to 1 ug RNA was reverse transcribed. Across 54 Vbeta and 13 Jbeta, TCR beta CDR3 was amplified with immunoSEQ multiplex PCR. MiXCR, run by TCRdb on the immunoSEQ multiplex PCR reads, gives a single entry per CDR3 protein. Among about 190,000 distinct CDR3 sequences, around 95% were seen once, and the ten largest hold roughly 0.093%.

This sequence originates from a human donor with Susac syndrome. The gene calls are TRBV20-1 and TRBJ2-1; 9 bases agree with TRBD1. Sequenced: CD4+ T cells from PBMCs. DNA of the CDR3: TGCAGTGTACGGACAGGGGCCTACAATGAGCAGTTCTTC. Protein sequence: CSVRTGAYNEQFF.